The present TCR beta chain was sequenced within a study of blood T cell repertoires in COVID-19. Study at large: Collection of acute and convalescent COVID-19 samples took place in the United States, Italy and Spain. The cDNA or gDNA used as material had been derived from T cells, B-cell-depleted T cells, or PBMCs.

In germline, CDR1 is MNHEY, CDR2 SVGAGI. J gave up 4 bases and V 8 bases, and 1 base lay outside the gene matches. CDR3 length equals 14 residues. As originally analysed: Amplification with reference gene primers provided the estimates of nucleated cell counts. This table comes from immunoSEQ multiplex PCR, and its TCRdb copy is limited to in-frame clones, with some not included. That table is the source of V, J and clone size, and D and trimming were worked out from the DNA. The sample consists of 200,000 to 250,000 clones, roughly 86% of them appearing once. V is TRBV6-5 and J is TRBJ2-2; TRBD2 matches at 13 bases. The clonotype was recovered from a woman in her sixties or seventies who had recovered from COVID-19. Sequencing was performed on peripheral blood. The CDR3 nucleotides are TGTGCCAGCCGGACTAGCGGGGGCACCGGGGAGCTGTTTTTT. Its protein product is CASRTSGGTGELFF.